This is a list of T cell receptor beta chains from one sample in a study of cytomegalovirus exposure and HLA in healthy donors. Generated by immunoSEQ multiplex PCR, the TCRdb table keeps only in-frame clones and is missing some. The repertoire holds 91,000 or so clones, about three quarters seen once, with less than 6% in the top ten. The sequenced sample was PBMCs. The receptors originated from a man aged 25 to 40 in good health and CMV-seropositive. CDR3s leave out the opening cysteine and the closing phenylalanine or tryptophan.

J,V,CDR3
TRBJ2-1,TRBV27,ASSPGGAVNEQF
TRBJ2-6,TRBV18,ASSRQGAAGANVLT
TRBJ1-3,TRBV28,ASSFSPGQGSWDGNTIY
TRBJ2-5,TRBV7-9,ASSQKETQY
TRBJ2-1,TRBV6-6,ASSSKSYNEQF
TRBJ1-2,TRBV9,ASSGWGGRRDYGYT
TRBJ1-4,TRBV28,ASRANEKLF
TRBJ1-2,TRBV6-6,ASSQDRGNGYT
NA,TRBV30,AWSMTSDSYEQY
TRBJ1-2,TRBV19,ASSIMTNLFYGYT
TRBJ1-1,TRBV7-2,ASSISGTGPTEAF
TRBJ1-6,TRBV12-5,ASGPDGGNSPLH
TRBJ1-2,TRBV6-1,ASSERITGAYGYT
TRBJ2-1,TRBV14,ASSQTGGTYNEQF
TRBJ1-5,TRBV2,ASSGRGGSSNQPQH
TRBJ2-7,TRBV7-9,ASSSSGGISSYEQY
TRBJ2-5,TRBV6-5,ASSPNRKETQY
TRBJ1-1,TRBV5-1,ASSLIGQGMNTEAF
TRBJ2-5,TRBV28,ASSLTDRRGETQY
TRBJ1-2,TRBV21-1,ASSSGYT
TRBJ2-1,TRBV6-6,ASNRGLAGPYNEQF
TRBJ1-1,TRBV7-3,ASSLPGKNTEAF
TRBJ2-1,TRBV5-1,ASSLGGTGRLSSYNEQF
TRBJ1-1,TRBV30,AWSVNRGLMNTEAF
TRBJ2-7,TRBV27,ASSRGSYEQY
TRBJ2-1,TRBV19,ASSISGGAYNEQF
TRBJ2-1,TRBV20-1,SSYTNNEQF
TRBJ2-1,TRBV2,ASRGTGMRLEF
TRBJ2-2,TRBV4-1,ASSQWRGDTGELF
TRBJ1-1,TRBV6-1,ASSDTGATRGTF
TRBJ2-7,TRBV19,ASKRTSATYEQY
TRBJ2-3,TRBV2,ASSGKRRQEATDTQY
TRBJ2-3,TRBV7-6,ASSLAVASRGDTQY
TRBJ2-1,TRBV14,ASSQGRRGLARNEQF
TRBJ2-1,TRBV5-1,ASSPYRDGNEQF
TRBJ2-6,TRBV23-1,ASIATGGSSGANVLT
TRBJ2-7,TRBV9,ASSVATSAYEQY
TRBJ1-2,TRBV7-8,ASSLRDRAHYGYT
TRBJ1-2,TRBV7-2,ASSLDRVFGYT
TRBJ2-1,TRBV5-1,ASSLYGGEGNEQF
TRBJ1-3,TRBV4-1,ASRGWDRYYSGNTIY
TRBJ1-5,TRBV28,ASGEGNQPQH
TRBJ2-1,TRBV19,ASQGRAGGLSNEQF
TRBJ1-2,TRBV19,ASSWGGRSYGYT
TRBJ2-7,TRBV7-2,ASSGGIYEQY
TRBJ2-7,TRBV5-4,ASSLVGFEQY
TRBJ1-5,TRBV4-1,ASSQVTGVSNQPQH
TRBJ2-6,TRBV10-3,AIRGPGANVLT
TRBJ2-3,TRBV25-1,ASSDEVTDTQY
TRBJ2-7,TRBV6-6,ASSPEDSNYEQY